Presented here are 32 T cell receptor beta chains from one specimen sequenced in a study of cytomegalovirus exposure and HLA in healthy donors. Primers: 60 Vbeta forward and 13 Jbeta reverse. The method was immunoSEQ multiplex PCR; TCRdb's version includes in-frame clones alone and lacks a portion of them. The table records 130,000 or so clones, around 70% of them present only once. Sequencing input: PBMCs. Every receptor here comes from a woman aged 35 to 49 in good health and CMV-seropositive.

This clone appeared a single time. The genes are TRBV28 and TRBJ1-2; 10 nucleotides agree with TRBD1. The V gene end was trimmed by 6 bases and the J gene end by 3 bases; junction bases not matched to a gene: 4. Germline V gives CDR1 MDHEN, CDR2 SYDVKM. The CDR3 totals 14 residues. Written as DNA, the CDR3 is TGTGCCAGCAGGGGGGGGACAGGGGACTATGGCTACACCTTC. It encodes CASRGGTGDYGYTF.

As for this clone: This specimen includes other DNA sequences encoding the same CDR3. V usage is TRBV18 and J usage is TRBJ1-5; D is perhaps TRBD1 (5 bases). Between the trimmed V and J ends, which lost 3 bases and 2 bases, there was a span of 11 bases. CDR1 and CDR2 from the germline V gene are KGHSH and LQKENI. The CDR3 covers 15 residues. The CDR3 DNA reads TGTGCCAGCTCACCCGCAGCGGGGGGCAATCAGCCCCAGCATTTT. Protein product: CASSPAAGGNQPQHF.

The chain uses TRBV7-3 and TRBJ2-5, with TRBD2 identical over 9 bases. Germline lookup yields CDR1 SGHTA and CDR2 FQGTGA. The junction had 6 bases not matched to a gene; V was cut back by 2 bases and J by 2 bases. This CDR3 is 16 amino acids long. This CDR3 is CASSLGGSGGQETQYF. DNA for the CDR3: TGTGCCAGCAGCTTAGGGGGTAGCGGGGGACAAGAGACCCAGTACTTC.

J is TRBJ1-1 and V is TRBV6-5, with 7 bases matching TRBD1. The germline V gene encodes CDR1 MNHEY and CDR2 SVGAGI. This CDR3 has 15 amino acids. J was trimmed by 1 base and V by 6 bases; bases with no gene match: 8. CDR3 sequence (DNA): TGTGCCAGCAGGGACCCGGGACAGAGGAACACTGAAGCTTTCTTT. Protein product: CASRDPGQRNTEAFF.

Here the CDR3 DNA reads TGTGCCAGCAGTGAAGAACTAGCGGGGAGTAATGAGCAGTTCTTC. Protein sequence: CASSEELAGSNEQFF. This rearrangement joins TRBV2 to TRBJ2-1, with 10 nucleotides matching TRBD2. CDR3 length: 15 amino acids. Germline V gene data show CDR1 as SNHLY and CDR2 as FYNNEI. Germline trimming cut 1 base from V and 7 bases from J; bases unmatched to any gene: 4. The full variable domain, with the rest looked up from reference TRBV2 and TRBJ2-1, is EPEVTQTPSHQVTQMGQEVILRCVPISNHLYFYWYRQILGQKVEFLVSFYNNEISEKSEIFDDQFSVERPDGSNFTLKIRSTKLEDSAMYFCASSEELAGSNEQFFGPGTRLTVL.

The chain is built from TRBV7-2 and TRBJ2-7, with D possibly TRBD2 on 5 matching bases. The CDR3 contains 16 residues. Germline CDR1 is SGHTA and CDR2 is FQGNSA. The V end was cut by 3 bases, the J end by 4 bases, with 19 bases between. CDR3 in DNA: TGTGCCAGCAGCTTGGAGGCTACAGTAGGTTGGTACGAGCAGTACTTC. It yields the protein CASSLEATVGWYEQYF.

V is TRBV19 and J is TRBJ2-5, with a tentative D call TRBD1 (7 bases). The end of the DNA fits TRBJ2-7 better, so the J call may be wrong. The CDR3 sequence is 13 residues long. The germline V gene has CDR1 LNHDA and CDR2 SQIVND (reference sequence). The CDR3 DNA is TGTGCCAGTCGGGGCAGGGGGGCCTACGAGCAGTACTTC. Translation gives CASRGRGAYEQYF.

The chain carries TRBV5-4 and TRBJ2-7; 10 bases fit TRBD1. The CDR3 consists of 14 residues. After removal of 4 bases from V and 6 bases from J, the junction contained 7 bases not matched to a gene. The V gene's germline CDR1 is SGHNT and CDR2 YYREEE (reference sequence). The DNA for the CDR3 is TGTGCCAGCAGCCTCAGACAGGGGGCGGTCGAGCAGTACTTC. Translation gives CASSLRQGAVEQYF.

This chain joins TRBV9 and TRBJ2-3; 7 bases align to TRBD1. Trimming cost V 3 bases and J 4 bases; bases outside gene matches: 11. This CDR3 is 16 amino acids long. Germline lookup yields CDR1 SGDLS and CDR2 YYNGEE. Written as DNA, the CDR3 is TGTGCCAGCAGCGCCGCCACAGGGGCGCGTTCAGATACGCAGTATTTT. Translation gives CASSAATGARSDTQYF. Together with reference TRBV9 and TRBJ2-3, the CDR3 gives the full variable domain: DSGVTQTPKHLITATGQRVTLRCSPRSGDLSVYWYQQSLDQGLQFLIQYYNGEERAKGNILERFSAQQFPDLHSELNLSSLELGDSALYFCASSAATGARSDTQYFGPGTRLTVL.

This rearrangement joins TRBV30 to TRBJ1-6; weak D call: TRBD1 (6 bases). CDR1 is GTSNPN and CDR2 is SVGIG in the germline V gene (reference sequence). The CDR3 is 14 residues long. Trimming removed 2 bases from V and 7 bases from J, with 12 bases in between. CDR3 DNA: TGTGCCTGGAGTAAGGGGGTGGGCAATTCACCCCTCCACTTT. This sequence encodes CAWSKGVGNSPLHF.

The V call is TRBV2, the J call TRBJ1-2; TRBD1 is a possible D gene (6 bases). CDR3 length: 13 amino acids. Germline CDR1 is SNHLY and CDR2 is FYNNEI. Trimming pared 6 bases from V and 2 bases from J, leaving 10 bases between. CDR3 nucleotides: TGTGCCAGCAGGGACAGTTTAAACTATGGCTACACCTTC. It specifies CASRDSLNYGYTF.

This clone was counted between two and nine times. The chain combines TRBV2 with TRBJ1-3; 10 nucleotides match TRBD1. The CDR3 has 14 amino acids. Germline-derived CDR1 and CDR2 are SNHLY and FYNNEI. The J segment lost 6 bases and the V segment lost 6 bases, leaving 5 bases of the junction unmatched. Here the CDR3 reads CASRETGGTNTIYF. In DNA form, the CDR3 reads TGTGCCAGCAGAGAGACAGGGGGCACAAACACCATATATTTT.

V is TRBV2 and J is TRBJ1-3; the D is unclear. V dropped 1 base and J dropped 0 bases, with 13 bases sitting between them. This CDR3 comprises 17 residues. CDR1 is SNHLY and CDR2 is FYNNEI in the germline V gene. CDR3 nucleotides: TGTGCCAGCAGTGAAGAGCAGGTGGCTACCTCTGGAAACACCATATATTTT. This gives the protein CASSEEQVATSGNTIYF.

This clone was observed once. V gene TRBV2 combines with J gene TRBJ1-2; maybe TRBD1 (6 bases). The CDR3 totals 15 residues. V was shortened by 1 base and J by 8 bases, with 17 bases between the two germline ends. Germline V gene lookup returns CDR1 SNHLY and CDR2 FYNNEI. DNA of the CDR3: TGTGCCAGCAGTGAAGATTCAGGGAACAGGGCCGGCTACACCTTC. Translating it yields CASSEDSGNRAGYTF.

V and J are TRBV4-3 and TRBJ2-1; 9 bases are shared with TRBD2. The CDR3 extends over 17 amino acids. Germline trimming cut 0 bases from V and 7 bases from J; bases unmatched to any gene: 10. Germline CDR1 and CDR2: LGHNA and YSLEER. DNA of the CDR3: TGCGCCAGCAGCCAAGATCGAATTAGCGGGAGCCGTAATGAGCAGTTCTTC. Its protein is CASSQDRISGSRNEQFF.

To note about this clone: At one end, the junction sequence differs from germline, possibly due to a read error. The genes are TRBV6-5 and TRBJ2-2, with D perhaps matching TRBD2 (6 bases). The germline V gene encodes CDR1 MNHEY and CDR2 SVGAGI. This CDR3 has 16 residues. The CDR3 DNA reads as TGTGACAGCAGTTACCGGGAGTCCTGGGGGACCGGGGAGCTGTTTTTT. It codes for CDSSYRESWGTGELFF.

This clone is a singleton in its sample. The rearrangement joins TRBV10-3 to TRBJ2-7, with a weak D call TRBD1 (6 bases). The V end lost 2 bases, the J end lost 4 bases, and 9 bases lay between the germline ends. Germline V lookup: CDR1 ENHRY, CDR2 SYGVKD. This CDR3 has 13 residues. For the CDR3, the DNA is TGTGCCATCAGTGAGGGACAGTCTTACGAGCAGTACTTC. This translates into CAISEGQSYEQYF.

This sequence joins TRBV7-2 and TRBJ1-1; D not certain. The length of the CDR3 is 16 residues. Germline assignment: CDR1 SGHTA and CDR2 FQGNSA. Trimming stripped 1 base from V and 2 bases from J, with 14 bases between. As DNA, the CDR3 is TGTGCCAGCAGCTTAGAAGTCAACCGGGTTAACACTGAAGCTTTCTTT. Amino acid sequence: CASSLEVNRVNTEAFF.

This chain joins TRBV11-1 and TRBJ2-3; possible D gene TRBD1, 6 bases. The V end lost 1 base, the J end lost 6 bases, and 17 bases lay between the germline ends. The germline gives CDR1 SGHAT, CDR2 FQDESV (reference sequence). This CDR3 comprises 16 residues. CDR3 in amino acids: CASSLEGRGGVDTQYF. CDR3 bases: TGTGCCAGCAGCTTAGAGGGCAGGGGTGGCGTGGATACGCAGTATTTT.

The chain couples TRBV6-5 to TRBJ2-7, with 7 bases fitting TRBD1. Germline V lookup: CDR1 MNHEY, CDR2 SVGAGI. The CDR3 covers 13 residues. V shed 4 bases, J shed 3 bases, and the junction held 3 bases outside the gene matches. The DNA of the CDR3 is TGTGCCAGCAGTTCCCGGGACAGCTACGAGCAGTACTTC. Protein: CASSSRDSYEQYF.

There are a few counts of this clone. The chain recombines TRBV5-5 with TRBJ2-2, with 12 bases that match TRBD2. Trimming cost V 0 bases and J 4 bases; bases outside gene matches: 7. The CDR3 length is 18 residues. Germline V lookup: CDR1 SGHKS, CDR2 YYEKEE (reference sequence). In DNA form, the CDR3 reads TGTGCCAGCAGCTTGGGTCTAGCGGGGGGGCCCAGCACCGGGGAGCTGTTTTTT. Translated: CASSLGLAGGPSTGELFF.

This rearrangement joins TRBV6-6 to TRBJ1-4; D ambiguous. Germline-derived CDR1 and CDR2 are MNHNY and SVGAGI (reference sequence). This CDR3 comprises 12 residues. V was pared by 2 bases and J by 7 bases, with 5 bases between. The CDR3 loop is CASSYGGEKLFF. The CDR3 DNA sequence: TGTGCCAGCAGTTACGGAGGTGAAAAACTGTTTTTT.

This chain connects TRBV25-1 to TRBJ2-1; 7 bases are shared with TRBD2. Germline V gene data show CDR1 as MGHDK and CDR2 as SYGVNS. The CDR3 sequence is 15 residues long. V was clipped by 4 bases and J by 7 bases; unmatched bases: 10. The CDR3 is CASSAGTLGGNEQFF. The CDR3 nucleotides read TGTGCCAGCAGTGCGGGGACGCTGGGAGGGAATGAGCAGTTCTTC.

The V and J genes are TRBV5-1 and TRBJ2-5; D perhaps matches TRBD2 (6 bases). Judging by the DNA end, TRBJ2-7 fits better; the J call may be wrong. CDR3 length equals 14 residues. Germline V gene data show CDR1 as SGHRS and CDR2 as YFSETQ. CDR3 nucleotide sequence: TGCGCCAGCAGCCATAAGGGACTGCAATACGAGCAGTACTTC. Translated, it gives CASSHKGLQYEQYF.

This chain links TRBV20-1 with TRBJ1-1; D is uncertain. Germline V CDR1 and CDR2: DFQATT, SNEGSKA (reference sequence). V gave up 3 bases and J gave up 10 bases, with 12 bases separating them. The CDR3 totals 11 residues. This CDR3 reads CSASLEGRAFF. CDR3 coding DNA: TGCAGTGCTAGTTTGGAGGGTAGAGCTTTCTTT.

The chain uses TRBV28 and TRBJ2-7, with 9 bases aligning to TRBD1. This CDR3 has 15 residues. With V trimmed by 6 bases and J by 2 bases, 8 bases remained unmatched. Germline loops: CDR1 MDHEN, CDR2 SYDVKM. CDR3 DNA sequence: TGTGCCAGCAGGTTCCAGGACAGGGGCACCTACGAGCAGTACTTC. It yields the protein CASRFQDRGTYEQYF.

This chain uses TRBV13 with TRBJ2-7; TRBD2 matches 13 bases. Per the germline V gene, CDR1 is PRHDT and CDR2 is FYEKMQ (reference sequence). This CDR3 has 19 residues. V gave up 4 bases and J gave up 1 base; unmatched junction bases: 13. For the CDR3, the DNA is TGTGCCAGCAGCTCCTACGGACTAGCGGGAGCAGTACCATCCTACGAGCAGTACTTC. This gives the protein CASSSYGLAGAVPSYEQYF.

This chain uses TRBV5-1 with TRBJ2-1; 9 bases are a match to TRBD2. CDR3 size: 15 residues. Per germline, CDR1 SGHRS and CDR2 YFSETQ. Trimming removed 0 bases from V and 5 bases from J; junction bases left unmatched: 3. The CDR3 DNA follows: TGCGCCAGCAGCTTGGGCAGCGGGGGGAACAATGAGCAGTTCTTC. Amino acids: CASSLGSGGNNEQFF.

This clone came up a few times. The CDR3 nucleotides are TGTGCCAGCGGGGGCCTATTCTCCTACAATGAGCAGTTCTTC. Its translation is CASGGLFSYNEQFF. This chain uses TRBV5-8 with TRBJ2-1, with D possibly being TRBD1 (6 bases). This CDR3 is built from 14 residues. Germline CDR1 SGHTS, CDR2 YDEGEE. V was cut by 7 bases and J by 0 bases, with 11 bases left in between.

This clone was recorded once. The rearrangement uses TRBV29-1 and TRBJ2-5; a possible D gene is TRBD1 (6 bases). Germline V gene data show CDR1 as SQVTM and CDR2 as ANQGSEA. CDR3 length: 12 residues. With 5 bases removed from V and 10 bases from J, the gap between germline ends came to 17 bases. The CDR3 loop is CSVTSDRRGQYF. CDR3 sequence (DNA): TGCAGCGTTACATCGGACAGAAGGGGCCAGTACTTC.

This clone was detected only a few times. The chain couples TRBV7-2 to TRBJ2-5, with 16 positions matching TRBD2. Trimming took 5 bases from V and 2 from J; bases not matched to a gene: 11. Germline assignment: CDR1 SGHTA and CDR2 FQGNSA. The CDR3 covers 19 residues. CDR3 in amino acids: CASSIIPGLAGGMQETQYF. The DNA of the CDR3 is TGTGCCAGCAGCATCATACCGGGACTAGCGGGAGGGATGCAAGAGACCCAGTACTTC.

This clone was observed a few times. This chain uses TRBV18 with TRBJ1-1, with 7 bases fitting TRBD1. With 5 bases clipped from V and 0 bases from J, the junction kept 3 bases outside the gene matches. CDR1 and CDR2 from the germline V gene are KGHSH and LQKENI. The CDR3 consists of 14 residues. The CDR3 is CASSAQGLNTEAFF. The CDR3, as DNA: TGTGCCAGCTCAGCACAGGGGCTGAACACTGAAGCTTTCTTT.